Below, 7 T cell receptor beta chains from the same sample are listed, as sequenced in a study of T cell responses to AZD1222 COVID-19 vaccine. Measured with immunoSEQ multiplex PCR; TCRdb has only the in-frame clones, and not every one. This table has 80,000 or so clones, around three quarters appearing once. Sequencing was performed on peripheral blood, taken 28 days after the second dose of the MenACWY control vaccine. The receptors originated from an adult who received the MenACWY meningococcal vaccine as a control.

In its sample, this clone was seen once. This chain uses TRBV2 with TRBJ1-5; no definite D call. The CDR3 is 15 residues long. The V end lost 4 bases, the J end lost 5 bases, and 15 bases lay between the germline ends. Germline CDR1 is SNHLY and CDR2 is FYNNEI. The CDR3 reads CASSGPGSDDQPQHF. In DNA, the CDR3 is TGTGCCAGCAGTGGGCCGGGGAGTGATGATCAGCCCCAGCATTTT.

The sample holds a few counts of this clone. The V and J genes are TRBV28 and TRBJ1-1; TRBD1 might be the D (5 bases). Trimming stripped 7 bases from V and 1 base from J, with 10 bases between. Germline V CDR1 and CDR2: MDHEN, SYDVKM. The CDR3 spans 13 residues. The CDR3 loop reads CASKTGGNTEAFF. Here the CDR3 DNA reads TGTGCCAGCAAGACCGGGGGGAACACTGAAGCTTTCTTT.

The chain joins TRBV5-5 to TRBJ1-4; D is perhaps TRBD1 (5 bases). This CDR3 is 12 amino acids long. V was pared by 4 bases and J by 8 bases, with 9 bases between. CDR1 SGHKS and CDR2 YYEKEE come from the germline V gene (reference sequence). The CDR3, as DNA: TGTGCCAGCAGCCCGGGGGAGGAAAAACTGTTTTTT. Its translation is CASSPGEEKLFF.

This sequence joins TRBV6-5 and TRBJ2-1; possible D gene TRBD2, 5 bases. The CDR3 runs 12 residues. Trimming removed 6 bases from V and 12 bases from J, with 15 bases in between. CDR1 is MNHEY, CDR2 SVGAGI, per germline. CDR3: CASSEPGYGQFF. The CDR3 region has the DNA TGTGCCAGCAGCGAGCCGGGATATGGGCAGTTCTTC.

The rearrangement links TRBV18 to TRBJ1-3; 8 bases agree with TRBD1. Germline V lookup: CDR1 KGHSH, CDR2 LQKENI. With 3 bases clipped from V and 2 bases from J, the junction kept 3 bases outside the gene matches. The CDR3 consists of 15 residues. The CDR3 bases are TGTGCCAGCTCACCTACACAGGGGGCTGGAAACACCATATATTTT. This encodes CASSPTQGAGNTIYF.

The chain joins TRBV7-8 to TRBJ2-2; D remains ambiguous. The CDR3 spans 16 residues. The ends were cut back, 5 bases at V and 1 base at J, with 14 bases in the middle. Germline CDR1 SGHVS, CDR2 FQNEAQ. The CDR3 sequence is CASSPMSQRNTGELFF. The CDR3 coding sequence is TGTGCCAGCAGCCCCATGTCCCAGCGGAACACCGGGGAGCTGTTTTTT. Supplemented by reference TRBV7-8 and TRBJ2-2, the full variable domain reads GAGVSQSPRYKVAKRGQDVALRCDPISGHVSLFWYQQALGQGPEFLTYFQNEAQLDKSGLPSDRFFAERPEGSVSTLKIQRTQQEDSAVYLCASSPMSQRNTGELFFGEGSRLTVL.

The V and J genes are TRBV5-8 and TRBJ1-5; tentatively, D is TRBD1 (6 bases). V lost 1 base to trimming and J lost 4 bases, with 15 bases between them. Germline V gives CDR1 SGHTS, CDR2 YDEGEE. The CDR3 runs to 16 residues. CDR3 residues: CASSLLGGRSNQPQHF. CDR3 DNA sequence: TGTGCCAGCAGCTTGTTAGGGGGAAGGTCTAATCAGCCCCAGCATTTT.